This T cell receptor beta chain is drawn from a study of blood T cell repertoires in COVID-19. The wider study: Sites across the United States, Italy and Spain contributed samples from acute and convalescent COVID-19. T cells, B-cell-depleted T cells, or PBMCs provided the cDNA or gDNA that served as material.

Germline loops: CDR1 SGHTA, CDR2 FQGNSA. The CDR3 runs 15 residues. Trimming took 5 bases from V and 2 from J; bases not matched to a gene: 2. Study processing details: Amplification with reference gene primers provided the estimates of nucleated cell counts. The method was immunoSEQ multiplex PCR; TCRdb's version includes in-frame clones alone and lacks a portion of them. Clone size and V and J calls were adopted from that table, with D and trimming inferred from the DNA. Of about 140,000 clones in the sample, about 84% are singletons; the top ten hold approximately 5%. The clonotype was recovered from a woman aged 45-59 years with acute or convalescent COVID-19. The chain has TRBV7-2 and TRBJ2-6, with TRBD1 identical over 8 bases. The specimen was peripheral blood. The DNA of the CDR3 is TGTGCCAGCAGCCCAGGGGGCCCTGGGGCCAACGTCCTGACTTTC. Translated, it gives CASSPGGPGANVLTF.